The 3 T cell receptor beta chains below were found in one sample sequenced in a study of T cell repertoires in cytomegalovirus infection. Using its own MiXCR run on the reads, TCRdb lists one record per CDR3 protein. The table records under 150,000 distinct CDR3 sequences, 7.5% to 9% of them present only once. The sequencing sample was made of PBMCs. These receptors all stem from a human donor in good health (CMV status not recorded). Some clones in this sample may be carry-over from other donors' samples.

This clonotype has at least ten counts. The V and J genes are TRBV5-4 and TRBJ1-1; D may be TRBD1 (6 bases). Germline-derived CDR1 and CDR2 are SGHNT and YYREEE (reference sequence). V was cut by 0 bases and J by 5 bases, with 17 bases left in between. CDR3 size: 16 residues. The DNA for the CDR3 is TGTGCCAGCAGCTTGGGGGTCGCAGGGGTTGGGACTGAAGCTTTCTTT. It encodes CASSLGVAGVGTEAFF.

This clonotype was seen many times. V is TRBV19 and J is TRBJ2-7; 9 bases are shared with TRBD1. Germline V gene sequence: CDR1 LNHDA, CDR2 SQIVND (reference sequence). The CDR3 has 16 amino acids. V shed 4 bases and J 5 bases; nucleotides not matched to a gene: 12. The CDR3 loop reads CASSTIPGTGLNEQYF. The CDR3, as DNA: TGTGCCAGTAGTACAATCCCCGGGACAGGGCTCAACGAGCAGTACTTC.

This clonotype was observed many times. This chain joins TRBV7-2 and TRBJ2-5; D gene unclear. V was trimmed by 2 bases and J by 3 bases, leaving 4 bases between them. The CDR3 runs to 12 residues. The germline gives CDR1 SGHTA, CDR2 FQGNSA. DNA for the CDR3: TGTGCCAGCAGCTTACTGAAAGAGACCCAGTACTTC. Its protein is CASSLLKETQYF.